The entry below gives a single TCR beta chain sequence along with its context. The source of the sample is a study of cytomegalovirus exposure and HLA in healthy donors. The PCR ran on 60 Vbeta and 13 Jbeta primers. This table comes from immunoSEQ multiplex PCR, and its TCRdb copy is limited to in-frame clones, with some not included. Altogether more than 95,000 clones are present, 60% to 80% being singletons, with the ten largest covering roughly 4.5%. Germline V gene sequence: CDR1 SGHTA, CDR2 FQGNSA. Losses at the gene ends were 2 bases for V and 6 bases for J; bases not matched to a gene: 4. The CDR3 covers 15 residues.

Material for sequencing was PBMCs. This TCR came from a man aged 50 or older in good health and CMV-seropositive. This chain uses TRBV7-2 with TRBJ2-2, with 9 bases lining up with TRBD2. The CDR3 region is CASSLSSGSAGELFF. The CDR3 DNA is TGTGCCAGCAGCTTAAGTAGCGGGAGTGCCGGGGAGCTGTTTTTT.